These T cell receptor beta chains were read from a single sample in a study of OX40 agonist ivuxolimab in advanced cancers. The protocol was immunoSEQ multiplex PCR, while the TCRdb copy is restricted to in-frame clones and leaves out a portion. Here the sample spans about 16,000 clones, 84% being singletons. The sample was CD4+ or CD8+ T cells sorted from blood, taken in a trial of the OX40 agonist ivuxolimab. The receptors derive from an adult with an advanced solid tumor such as melanoma, head and neck, liver or kidney cancer. The CDR3 runs from the conserved cysteine through the conserved F or W. The order of the fields is V gene, clone size, D gene, J gene, CDR3 DNA, CDR3 protein. A D gene is named only where the DNA matches it firmly. The listing skips clone size in some rows; elsewhere it reads once, few, many or a size class.

v_call: TRBV11-2; clone_size: once; d_call: -; j_call: TRBJ1-1; cdr3_nt: TGTGCCAGCCCAGGAGGGGAGAACACTGAAGCTTTCTTT; cdr3_aa: CASPGGENTEAFF
v_call: TRBV4-3; clone_size: -; d_call: TRBD2; j_call: TRBJ2-5; cdr3_nt: TGCGCCAGCAGCCAAGATCACAGCGGGAGATTGACCCAGTACTTC; cdr3_aa: CASSQDHSGRLTQYF
v_call: TRBV13; clone_size: -; d_call: -; j_call: TRBJ2-5; cdr3_nt: TGTGCCAGCAGCTCCTACCGGGGTGGGGGCCCACAAGAGACCCAGTACTTC; cdr3_aa: CASSSYRGGGPQETQYF
v_call: TRBV4-3; clone_size: once; d_call: -; j_call: TRBJ1-6; cdr3_nt: TGCGCCAGCAGCCAAGAGGTGGCTGCCAATTCACCCCTCCACTTT; cdr3_aa: CASSQEVAANSPLHF
v_call: TRBV5-6; clone_size: -; d_call: -; j_call: TRBJ2-7; cdr3_nt: TGTGCCAGCAGCTTGAAGAACTCCTTGAACGAGCAGTACTTC; cdr3_aa: CASSLKNSLNEQYF
v_call: TRBV19; clone_size: -; d_call: -; j_call: TRBJ2-7; cdr3_nt: TGTGCCACCTCAGGGGAAAGCTCCTACGAGCAGTACTTC; cdr3_aa: CATSGESSYEQYF
v_call: TRBV15; clone_size: few; d_call: TRBD1; j_call: TRBJ2-3; cdr3_nt: TGTGCCACGAGTGAGACAGGGGGCGCGATTGTTCTTACAGATACGCAGTATTTT; cdr3_aa: CATSETGGAIVLTDTQYF
v_call: TRBV7-9; clone_size: -; d_call: TRBD2; j_call: TRBJ2-7; cdr3_nt: TGTGCCAGCAGCTCCACGAAGGCTAGCGGGTTGTACGAGCAGTACTTC; cdr3_aa: CASSSTKASGLYEQYF
v_call: TRBV5-5; clone_size: -; d_call: -; j_call: TRBJ1-1; cdr3_nt: TGTGCCAGCAGCTTGGGGACCACAGGTGAAGCTTTCTTT; cdr3_aa: CASSLGTTGEAFF
v_call: TRBV5-1; clone_size: -; d_call: -; j_call: TRBJ2-7; cdr3_nt: TGCGCCAGCAGCTTGGGCTGGGGGCGCTCCTACGAGCAGTACTTC; cdr3_aa: CASSLGWGRSYEQYF
v_call: TRBV7-2; clone_size: -; d_call: TRBD2; j_call: TRBJ2-7; cdr3_nt: TGTGCCAGCAGCCAGGGACTAGCGGGAGCGTGCGAGCAGTACTTC; cdr3_aa: CASSQGLAGACEQYF
v_call: TRBV11-2; clone_size: few; d_call: TRBD1; j_call: TRBJ1-5; cdr3_nt: TGTGCCAGCAGCTTAGAGGGGACAGGGGCCTGGCCCCAGCATTTT; cdr3_aa: CASSLEGTGAWPQHF
v_call: TRBV27; clone_size: -; d_call: -; j_call: TRBJ2-2; cdr3_nt: TGTGCCAGCAGTCCCGCCGGACTGAACACCGGGGAGCTGTTTTTT; cdr3_aa: CASSPAGLNTGELFF
v_call: TRBV28; clone_size: -; d_call: -; j_call: TRBJ2-7; cdr3_nt: TGTGCCAGCAGTTTCCTGCGGGCTAGTCGCGACGAGCAGTACTTC; cdr3_aa: CASSFLRASRDEQYF
v_call: TRBV5-4; clone_size: -; d_call: -; j_call: TRBJ2-7; cdr3_nt: TGTGCCAGCAGCCCTGGGACCTACGAGCAGTACTTC; cdr3_aa: CASSPGTYEQYF
v_call: TRBV5-1; clone_size: -; d_call: -; j_call: TRBJ2-7; cdr3_nt: TGCGTCAGCAGCTTGGCGACTAACTACGAGCAGTACTTC; cdr3_aa: CVSSLATNYEQYF
v_call: TRBV29-1; clone_size: -; d_call: -; j_call: TRBJ1-2; cdr3_nt: TGCAGCGTTGATATGCAAGAGACCTATGGCTACACCTTC; cdr3_aa: CSVDMQETYGYTF
v_call: TRBV5-1; clone_size: -; d_call: TRBD2; j_call: TRBJ2-7; cdr3_nt: TGCGCCAGCAGCTCGACTAGCGGCTCCTACGAGCAGTACTTC; cdr3_aa: CASSSTSGSYEQYF
v_call: TRBV28; clone_size: -; d_call: -; j_call: TRBJ2-7; cdr3_nt: TGTGCCAGCGGGGGCAGCTTCGTCGAGCAGTACTTC; cdr3_aa: CASGGSFVEQYF
v_call: TRBV30; clone_size: once; d_call: -; j_call: TRBJ2-1; cdr3_nt: TGTGCCTGGAGTTCCCTCCAGGGCTTGTCCAATGAGCAGTTCTTC; cdr3_aa: CAWSSLQGLSNEQFF
v_call: TRBV10-1; clone_size: few; d_call: -; j_call: TRBJ1-1; cdr3_nt: TGCGCCAGCAGTGAGTCGCCAGGGATGAACACTGAAGCTTTCTTT; cdr3_aa: CASSESPGMNTEAFF
v_call: TRBV28; clone_size: once; d_call: -; j_call: TRBJ1-3; cdr3_nt: TGTGCCAGTGGACTCAATCTGGACAGCTCTGGAAACACCATATATTTT; cdr3_aa: CASGLNLDSSGNTIYF
v_call: TRBV19; clone_size: -; d_call: -; j_call: TRBJ2-7; cdr3_nt: TGTGCCAGTAGTATGACCCGCGGCGAGCAGTACTTC; cdr3_aa: CASSMTRGEQYF
v_call: TRBV4-1; clone_size: -; d_call: -; j_call: TRBJ2-3; cdr3_nt: TGCGCCAGCAGCCCCCCCGGCACAGATACGCAGTATTTT; cdr3_aa: CASSPPGTDTQYF
v_call: TRBV7-8; clone_size: -; d_call: TRBD1; j_call: TRBJ1-2; cdr3_nt: TGTGCCAGCAGGCCCGGGGGACAGGGCGGCTATGGCTACACCTTC; cdr3_aa: CASRPGGQGGYGYTF
v_call: TRBV7-9; clone_size: once; d_call: -; j_call: TRBJ1-2; cdr3_nt: TGTGCCAGCAGCCCCGCGGGGTCTTCCAAAGCATTC; cdr3_aa: CASSPAGSSKAF
v_call: TRBV4-1; clone_size: -; d_call: -; j_call: TRBJ2-1; cdr3_nt: TGCGCCAGCAGCCAAGTCGCTGACCATCTAGATGAGCAGTTCTTC; cdr3_aa: CASSQVADHLDEQFF
v_call: TRBV19; clone_size: -; d_call: TRBD1; j_call: TRBJ2-4; cdr3_nt: TGTGCCAGCGGACAGGGGGCAGACATTCAGTACTTC; cdr3_aa: CASGQGADIQYF
v_call: TRBV6-1; clone_size: -; d_call: TRBD2; j_call: TRBJ2-7; cdr3_nt: TGTGCCAGCAGTGAAGTCGGGCAGGGAGGGGCCGAGCAGTACTTC; cdr3_aa: CASSEVGQGGAEQYF
v_call: TRBV9; clone_size: few; d_call: -; j_call: TRBJ2-5; cdr3_nt: TGTGCCAGCAGCCCGGGGGAGACCCAGTACTTC; cdr3_aa: CASSPGETQYF
v_call: TRBV9; clone_size: -; d_call: -; j_call: TRBJ2-7; cdr3_nt: TGTGCCAGCAGCCTAACCGACCGCCCCTACGAGCAGTACTTC; cdr3_aa: CASSLTDRPYEQYF
v_call: TRBV5-1; clone_size: -; d_call: -; j_call: TRBJ2-1; cdr3_nt: TGCGCCAGCAGCCCGGGCCTATCGAATGAGCAGTTCTTC; cdr3_aa: CASSPGLSNEQFF
v_call: TRBV19; clone_size: -; d_call: -; j_call: TRBJ1-5; cdr3_nt: TGTGCCAGTCGTCTGGGGGCGGGCAATCAGCCCCAGCATTTT; cdr3_aa: CASRLGAGNQPQHF
v_call: TRBV29-1; clone_size: -; d_call: -; j_call: TRBJ2-3; cdr3_nt: TGCAGCGTTGAAGGGAGCGGCAGGGCAGATACGCAGTATTTT; cdr3_aa: CSVEGSGRADTQYF
v_call: TRBV7-9; clone_size: -; d_call: TRBD1; j_call: TRBJ1-5; cdr3_nt: TGTGCCAGCAGCTTGGGGACAGGGGAACAGCCCCAGCATTTT; cdr3_aa: CASSLGTGEQPQHF
v_call: TRBV13; clone_size: few; d_call: -; j_call: TRBJ1-3; cdr3_nt: TGTGCCAGCAGCTTGGCACAGAACTCTGGAAACACCATATATTTT; cdr3_aa: CASSLAQNSGNTIYF
v_call: TRBV4-1; clone_size: -; d_call: TRBD1; j_call: TRBJ1-1; cdr3_nt: TGCGCCAGCAGCGAAGGGGGGGACAGGGTACGGTTAATGAACACTGAAGCTTTCTTT; cdr3_aa: CASSEGGDRVRLMNTEAFF
v_call: TRBV5-1; clone_size: few; d_call: -; j_call: TRBJ2-1; cdr3_nt: TGCGCCAGCAGCCCGACCCCAGGGGTCCGTTACAATGAGCAGTTCTTC; cdr3_aa: CASSPTPGVRYNEQFF
v_call: TRBV19; clone_size: -; d_call: -; j_call: TRBJ2-5; cdr3_nt: TGTGCCAGTAGTATTTGGGGGACTGTCGAGACCAAGTACTTC; cdr3_aa: CASSIWGTVETKYF
v_call: TRBV11-2; clone_size: once; d_call: TRBD1; j_call: TRBJ1-4; cdr3_nt: TGTGCCAGCAGCTTGGGGACAGGGGGCCCTGGAGATGAAAAACTGTTTTTT; cdr3_aa: CASSLGTGGPGDEKLFF
v_call: TRBV15; clone_size: -; d_call: -; j_call: TRBJ2-6; cdr3_nt: TGTGCCACCAGCGGTAGGACCTCTGGGGCCAACGTCCTGACTTTC; cdr3_aa: CATSGRTSGANVLTF